Below, 19 T cell receptor beta chains from the same sample are listed, as sequenced in a study of CD8 T cells in cerebrospinal fluid in Alzheimer's disease. TCRdb processed the 10x single-cell sequencing reads again and assigns one entry to each CDR3 protein, with no DNA. Here the sample table reports over a thousand distinct CDR3 sequences. The sequenced sample consisted of cerebrospinal fluid. The receptors were gathered from a human donor with mild cognitive impairment.

Judged by frequency, this clonotype is large. This chain connects TRBV5-4 to TRBJ1-1. Germline lookup yields CDR1 SGHNT and CDR2 YYREEE (reference sequence). The length of the CDR3 is 14 residues. This chain's CDR3 is CASSFELADTEAFF.

Frequency places this clonotype as medium-sized (0.01 to 0.1%). The genes are TRBV2 and TRBJ1-5; TCRdb names TRBD1, which stays unverified in the absence of DNA. The CDR3 consists of 14 residues. Germline V gene lookup returns CDR1 SNHLY and CDR2 FYNNEI. CDR3: CASSEAGRNQPQHF.

This clonotype is identified as medium-sized from frequency. This sequence joins TRBV24-1 and TRBJ2-2; without DNA, the TCRdb call of TRBD1 cannot be checked. CDR3 length: 16 residues. Germline loops: CDR1 KGHDR, CDR2 SFDVKD. This CDR3 is CATSDPGGSNTGELFF.

This clonotype is identified as medium-sized from frequency. V and J are TRBV6-2 or TRBV6-3 and TRBJ2-3. CDR3 length equals 13 residues. Germline loops: CDR1 MNHEY, CDR2 SVGEGT. CDR3 sequence reads: CASSYGGINTQYF.

The chain carries TRBV6-5 and TRBJ1-2; TCRdb returns TRBD1, unconfirmable since there is no DNA. There are 13 residues in the CDR3. CDR1 is MNHEY, CDR2 SVGAGI, per germline. The CDR3 reads CASSPGTPPGYTF.

This clonotype is medium-sized by frequency. The chain employs TRBV7-9 and TRBJ2-5. The CDR3 is made up of 16 amino acids. Germline V lookup: CDR1 SEHNR, CDR2 FQNEAQ (reference sequence). The CDR3 reads CASSFNTQKALETQYF.

The chain uses TRBV7-9 and TRBJ1-1. The V gene's germline CDR1 is SEHNR and CDR2 FQNEAQ (reference sequence). The CDR3 has 14 residues. CDR3: CASSFVQPNTESFF. Using reference TRBV7-9 and TRBJ1-1 for the parts outside the CDR3, the full variable domain is DTGVSQNPRHKITKRGQNVTFRCDPISEHNRLYWYRQTLGQGPEFLTYFQNEAQLEKSRLLSDRFSAERPKGSFSTLEIQRTEQGDSAMYLCASSFVQPNTESFFGQGTRLTVV.

This sequence joins TRBV20-1 and TRBJ2-7. This CDR3 contains 13 residues. Germline V gene sequence: CDR1 DFQATT, CDR2 SNEGSKA (reference sequence). CDR3 sequence reads: CSADAESSYEQYF.

The V and J genes are TRBV7-8 and TRBJ2-5; TCRdb names TRBD1, which stays unverified in the absence of DNA. In germline, CDR1 is SGHVS, CDR2 FQNEAQ. This CDR3 spans 17 amino acids. CDR3 sequence: CASSSPGTKPAPWTQYF.

This chain joins TRBV30 and TRBJ1-2; absent DNA, TCRdb's TRBD1 call cannot be checked. Germline V gene data show CDR1 as GTSNPN and CDR2 as SVGIG (reference sequence). The CDR3 extends over 13 amino acids. This chain's CDR3 is CAWSLTTGVGYTF.

Considering frequency, this clonotype is medium-sized. The V and J genes are TRBV7-6 and TRBJ2-1. This CDR3 has 17 residues. In germline, CDR1 is SGHVS, CDR2 FNYEAQ. CDR3 sequence reads: CASSLARVSWRNNEQFF.

Measured by frequency, this clonotype is medium-sized (0.01 to 0.1%). The chain is built from TRBV12-3 or TRBV12-4 and TRBJ2-3; TCRdb returns TRBD2, unconfirmable since there is no DNA. The CDR3 totals 16 residues. The CDR3 region is CASRLGRDLYTDTQYF.

The chain recombines TRBV6-5 with TRBJ1-4. The CDR3 is 15 residues long. Germline values: CDR1 MNHEY, CDR2 SVGAGI. CDR3 sequence: CASRYQSRAEEKLFF.

In terms of frequency, this clonotype is medium-sized. The chain has TRBV5-1 and TRBJ2-5; lacking DNA, the TRBD1 call made by TCRdb goes unchecked. The length of the CDR3 is 15 residues. Germline V gives CDR1 SGHRS, CDR2 YFSETQ. CDR3 region: CASRGQTGPQETQYF.

The chain employs TRBV5-1 and TRBJ2-1; the D call of TRBD1 rests on TCRdb alone, since no DNA is present to check it. The CDR3 loop spans 15 amino acids. Germline values: CDR1 SGHRS, CDR2 YFSETQ. CDR3 protein: CASSLGTGNYNEQFF.

This clonotype is classed as large by frequency. The chain carries TRBV20-1 and TRBJ1-3; TCRdb gives TRBD1 as the D gene, but with no DNA this cannot be confirmed. The germline CDR1 and CDR2 sequences are DFQATT and SNEGSKA (reference sequence). This CDR3 contains 16 residues. This CDR3 reads CSAFGQGADAGNTIYF.

Measured by frequency, this clonotype is medium-sized. The chain uses TRBV18 and TRBJ2-2; the D call of TRBD1 rests on TCRdb alone, since no DNA is present to check it. CDR3 length: 14 residues. In germline, CDR1 is KGHSH, CDR2 LQKENI. The CDR3 here is CASSTGQHTGELFF.

The chain employs TRBV4-1 and TRBJ1-4. Germline V CDR1 and CDR2: MGHRA, YSYEKL. The CDR3 totals 15 residues. This CDR3 is CASSQAGSRNEKLFF.

This clonotype is large by frequency. V is TRBV18 and J is TRBJ1-2; TCRdb picks TRBD1, but there is no DNA to check that call. CDR3 size: 16 residues. CDR1 KGHSH and CDR2 LQKENI come from the germline V gene. The CDR3 sequence: CASSPNSGTGNRGYTF.